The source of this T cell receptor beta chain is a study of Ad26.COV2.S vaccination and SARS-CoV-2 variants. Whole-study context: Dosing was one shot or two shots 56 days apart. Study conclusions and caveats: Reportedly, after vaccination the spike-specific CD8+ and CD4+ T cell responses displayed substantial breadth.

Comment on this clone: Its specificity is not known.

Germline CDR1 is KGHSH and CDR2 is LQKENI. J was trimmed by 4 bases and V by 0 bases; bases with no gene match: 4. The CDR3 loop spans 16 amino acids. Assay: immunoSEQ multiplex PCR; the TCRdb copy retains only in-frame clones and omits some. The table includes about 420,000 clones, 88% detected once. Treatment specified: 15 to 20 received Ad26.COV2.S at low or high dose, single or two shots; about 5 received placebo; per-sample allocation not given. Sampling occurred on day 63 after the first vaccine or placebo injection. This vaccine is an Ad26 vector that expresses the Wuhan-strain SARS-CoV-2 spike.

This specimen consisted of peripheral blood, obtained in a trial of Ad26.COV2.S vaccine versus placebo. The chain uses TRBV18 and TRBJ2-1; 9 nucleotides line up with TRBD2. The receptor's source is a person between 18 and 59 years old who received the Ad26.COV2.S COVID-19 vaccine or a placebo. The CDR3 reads CASSPPVAGVYNEQFF. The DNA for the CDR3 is TGTGCCAGCTCACCACCTGTAGCGGGGGTTTACAATGAGCAGTTCTTC.